This TCR beta chain was recorded in a study of beta chain features in type 1 diabetes. Study-level background: Taken together, all samples contributed more than 90,000,000 examined sorted cells. General study results and limits: Moderately but significantly shorter TCRB CDR3s were found in Type 1 diabetes patients in all four CD4+ subsets.

Sequencing targeted expressed TCRB transcripts, as all isolated RNA had been reverse transcribed. This table comes from immunoSEQ multiplex PCR, and its TCRdb copy is limited to in-frame clones, with some not included. The data hold a few hundred thousand clones, with about 16% observed a single time. A remark on this clone: What it binds is not known.

V shed 4 bases and J shed 4 bases, with 17 bases lying between them. The germline CDR1 and CDR2 sequences are SGHRS and YFSETQ. CDR3 length equals 15 residues. Input material: naive CD4+ T cells from blood. This receptor was obtained from a woman aged 18 to 35 in good health. This chain joins TRBV5-1 and TRBJ2-5, with D possibly TRBD1 on 5 matching bases. CDR3 nucleotides: TGCGCCAGCAGCGGATCGGGCAGGGTCATAGAGACCCAGTACTTC. Its protein is CASSGSGRVIETQYF.